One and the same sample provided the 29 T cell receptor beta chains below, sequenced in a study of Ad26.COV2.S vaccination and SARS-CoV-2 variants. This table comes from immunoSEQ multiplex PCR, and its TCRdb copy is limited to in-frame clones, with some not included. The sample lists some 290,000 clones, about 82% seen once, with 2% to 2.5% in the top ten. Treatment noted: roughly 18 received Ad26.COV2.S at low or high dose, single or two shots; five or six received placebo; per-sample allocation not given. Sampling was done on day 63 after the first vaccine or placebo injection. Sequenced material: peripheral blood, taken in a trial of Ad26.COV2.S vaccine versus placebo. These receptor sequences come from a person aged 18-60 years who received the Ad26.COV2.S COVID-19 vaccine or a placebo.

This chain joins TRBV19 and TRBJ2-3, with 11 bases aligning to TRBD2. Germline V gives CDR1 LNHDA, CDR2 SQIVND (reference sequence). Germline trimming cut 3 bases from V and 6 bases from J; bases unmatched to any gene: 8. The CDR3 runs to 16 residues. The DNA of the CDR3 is TGTGCCAGTAGTATCGGAACTAGCGGGGGACGGGATACGCAGTATTTT. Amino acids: CASSIGTSGGRDTQYF.

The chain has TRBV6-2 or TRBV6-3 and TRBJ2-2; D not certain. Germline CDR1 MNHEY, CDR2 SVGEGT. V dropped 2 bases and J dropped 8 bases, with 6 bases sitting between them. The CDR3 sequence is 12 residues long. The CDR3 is CASSYGSGELFF. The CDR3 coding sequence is TGTGCCAGCAGTTACGGGTCGGGGGAGCTGTTTTTT.

Written as DNA, the CDR3 is TGTGCCAGCAGCCGAAGGACTAGCGGGGGTACGAGCTCCTACAATGAGCAGTTCTTC. Amino acids: CASSRRTSGGTSSYNEQFF. The gene calls are TRBV5-4 and TRBJ2-1; TRBD2 agrees at 13 bases. Trimming took 4 bases from V and 0 from J; bases not matched to a gene: 10. There are 19 residues in the CDR3. From germline, CDR1 is SGHNT and CDR2 YYREEE (reference sequence).

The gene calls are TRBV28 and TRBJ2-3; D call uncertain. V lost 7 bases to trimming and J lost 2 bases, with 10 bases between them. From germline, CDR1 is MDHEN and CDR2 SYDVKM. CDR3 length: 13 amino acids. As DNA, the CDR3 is TGTGCCAGCATTACAGCTAACACAGATACGCAGTATTTT. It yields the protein CASITANTDTQYF.

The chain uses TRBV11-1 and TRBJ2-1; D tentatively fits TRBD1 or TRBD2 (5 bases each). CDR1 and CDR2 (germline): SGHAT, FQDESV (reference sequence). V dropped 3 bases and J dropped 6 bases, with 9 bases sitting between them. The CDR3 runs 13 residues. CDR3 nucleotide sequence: TGTGCCAGCAGCTTGGTGAGGGGCAATGAGCAGTTCTTC. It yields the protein CASSLVRGNEQFF.

The CDR3 loop is CATSSRGRLILQETQYF. Written as DNA, the CDR3 is TGTGCCACCAGCAGCAGGGGGCGCCTCATCCTCCAAGAGACCCAGTACTTC. The chain employs TRBV15 and TRBJ2-5, with 8 positions matching TRBD1. Germline lookup yields CDR1 LNHNV and CDR2 YYDKDF (reference sequence). The J segment lost 1 base and the V segment lost 3 bases, leaving 10 bases of the junction unmatched. The CDR3 extends over 17 amino acids.

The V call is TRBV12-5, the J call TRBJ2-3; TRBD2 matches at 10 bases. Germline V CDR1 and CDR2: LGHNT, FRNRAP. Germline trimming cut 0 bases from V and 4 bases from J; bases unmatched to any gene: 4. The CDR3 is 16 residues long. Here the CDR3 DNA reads TGTGCTAGTGGTTTGGTACTAGCGGGGTACCCAGATACGCAGTATTTT. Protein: CASGLVLAGYPDTQYF.

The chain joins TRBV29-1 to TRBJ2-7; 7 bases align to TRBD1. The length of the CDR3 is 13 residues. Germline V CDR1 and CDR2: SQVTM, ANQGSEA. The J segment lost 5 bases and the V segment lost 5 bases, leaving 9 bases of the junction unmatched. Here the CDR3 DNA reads TGCAGCGTTCGGGACCTCGGGACAGACGAGCAGTACTTC. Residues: CSVRDLGTDEQYF.

CDR3 coding DNA: TGTGCCAGTAAGAATGAGGGTCATCAGCCCCAGCATTTT. This encodes CASKNEGHQPQHF. The V call is TRBV19, the J call TRBJ1-5; D not resolved. The CDR3 spans 13 residues. Germline V gene lookup returns CDR1 LNHDA and CDR2 SQIVND (reference sequence). The V gene lost 7 bases and the J gene lost 5 bases, with 12 bases spanning the gap. Looking up the rest from reference TRBV19 and TRBJ1-5 gives the full variable domain: DGGITQSPKYLFRKEGQNVTLSCEQNLNHDAMYWYRQDPGQGLRLIYYSQIVNDFQKGDIAEGYSVSREKKESFPLTVTSAQKNPTAFYLCASKNEGHQPQHFGDGTRLSIL.

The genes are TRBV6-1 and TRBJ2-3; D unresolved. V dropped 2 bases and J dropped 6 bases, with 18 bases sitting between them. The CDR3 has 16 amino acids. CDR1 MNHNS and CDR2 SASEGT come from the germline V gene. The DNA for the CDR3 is TGTGCCAGCAGTGAACGGGTCCAGCTCCGGTGGGATACGCAGTATTTT. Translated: CASSERVQLRWDTQYF.

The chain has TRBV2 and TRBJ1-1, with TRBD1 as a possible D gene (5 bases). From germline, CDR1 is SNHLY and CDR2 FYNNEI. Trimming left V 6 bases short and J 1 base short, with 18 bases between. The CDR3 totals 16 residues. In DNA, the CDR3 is TGTGCCAGCAGGACACAGAGCGGGGCGGCGAACACTGAAGCTTTCTTT. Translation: CASRTQSGAANTEAFF.

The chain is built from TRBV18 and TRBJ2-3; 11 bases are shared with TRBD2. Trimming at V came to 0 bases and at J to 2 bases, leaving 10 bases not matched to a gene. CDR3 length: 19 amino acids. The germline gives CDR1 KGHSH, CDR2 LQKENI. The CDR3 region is CASSPPASGGPTFTDTQYF. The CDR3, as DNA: TGTGCCAGCTCACCACCGGCTAGCGGGGGGCCGACGTTCACAGATACGCAGTATTTT.

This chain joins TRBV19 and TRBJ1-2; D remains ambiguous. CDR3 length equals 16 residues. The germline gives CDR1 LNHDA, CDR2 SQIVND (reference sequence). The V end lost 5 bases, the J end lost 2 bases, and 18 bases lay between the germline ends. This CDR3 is CASSARSGRLNYGYTF. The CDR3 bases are TGTGCCAGTAGTGCCCGATCGGGCCGCTTAAACTATGGCTACACCTTC.

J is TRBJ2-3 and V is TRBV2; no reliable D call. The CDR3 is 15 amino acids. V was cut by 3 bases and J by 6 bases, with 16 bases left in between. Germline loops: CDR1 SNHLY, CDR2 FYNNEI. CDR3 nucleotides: TGTGCCAGCAGTGAGGGTACCCCCCCAACGGATACGCAGTATTTT. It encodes CASSEGTPPTDTQYF.

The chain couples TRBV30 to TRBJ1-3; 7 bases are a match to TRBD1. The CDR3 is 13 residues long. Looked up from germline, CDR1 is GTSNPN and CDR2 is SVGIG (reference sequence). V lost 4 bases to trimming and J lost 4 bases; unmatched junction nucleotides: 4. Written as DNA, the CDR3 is TGTGCCTGGACAGGGGGGTACGGAAACACCATATATTTT. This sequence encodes CAWTGGYGNTIYF. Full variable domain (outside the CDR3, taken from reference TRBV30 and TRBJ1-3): SQTIHQWPATLVQPVGSPLSLECTVEGTSNPNLYWYRQAAGRGLQLLFYSVGIGQISSEVPQNLSASRPQDRQFILSSKKLLLSDSGFYLCAWTGGYGNTIYFGEGSWLTVV.

CDR3 residues: CASSAGTSGGSGELFF. DNA of the CDR3: TGTGCCAGCAGCGCCGGGACTAGCGGGGGGAGTGGGGAGCTGTTTTTT. The V call is TRBV9, the J call TRBJ2-2; 15 bases map to TRBD2. J gave up 8 bases and V 3 bases, and 5 bases lay outside the gene matches. There are 16 residues in the CDR3. Germline assignment: CDR1 SGDLS and CDR2 YYNGEE.

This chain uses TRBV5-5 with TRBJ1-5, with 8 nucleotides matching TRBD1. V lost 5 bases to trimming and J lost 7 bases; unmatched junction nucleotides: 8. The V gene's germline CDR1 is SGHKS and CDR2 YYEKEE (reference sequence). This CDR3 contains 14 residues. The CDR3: CASSPQGAEQPQHF. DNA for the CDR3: TGTGCCAGCAGTCCCCAGGGGGCCGAACAGCCCCAGCATTTT. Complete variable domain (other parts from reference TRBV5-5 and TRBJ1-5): DAGVTQSPTHLIKTRGQQVTLRCSPISGHKSVSWYQQVLGQGPQFIFQYYEKEERGRGNFPDRFSARQFPNYSSELNVNALLLGDSALYLCASSPQGAEQPQHFGDGTRLSIL.

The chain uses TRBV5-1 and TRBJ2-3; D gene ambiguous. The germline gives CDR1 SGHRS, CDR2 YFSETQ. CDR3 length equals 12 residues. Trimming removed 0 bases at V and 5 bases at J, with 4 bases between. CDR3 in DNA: TGCGCCAGCAGCTTGGACATAGATACGCAGTATTTT. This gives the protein CASSLDIDTQYF. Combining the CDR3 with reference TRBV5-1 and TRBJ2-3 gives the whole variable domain KAGVTQTPRYLIKTRGQQVTLSCSPISGHRSVSWYQQTPGQGLQFLFEYFSETQRNKGNFPGRFSGRQFSNSRSEMNVSTLELGDSALYLCASSLDIDTQYFGPGTRLTVL.

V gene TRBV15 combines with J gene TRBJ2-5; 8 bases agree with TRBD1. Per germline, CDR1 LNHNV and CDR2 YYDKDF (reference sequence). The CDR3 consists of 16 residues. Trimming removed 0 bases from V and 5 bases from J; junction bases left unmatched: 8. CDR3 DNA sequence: TGTGCCACCAGCAGAGATTCAGGGGGCCCGTCGGAGACCCAGTACTTC. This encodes CATSRDSGGPSETQYF.

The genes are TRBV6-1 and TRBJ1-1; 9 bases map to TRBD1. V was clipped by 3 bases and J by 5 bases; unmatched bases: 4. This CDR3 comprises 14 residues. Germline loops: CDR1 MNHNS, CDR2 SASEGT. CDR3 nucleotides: TGTGCCAGCAGTGATTTGACAGGGGGTACTGAAGCTTTCTTT. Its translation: CASSDLTGGTEAFF.

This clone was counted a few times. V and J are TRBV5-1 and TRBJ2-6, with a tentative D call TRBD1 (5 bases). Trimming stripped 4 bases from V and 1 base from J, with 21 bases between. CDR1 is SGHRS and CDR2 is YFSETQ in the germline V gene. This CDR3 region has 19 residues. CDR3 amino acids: CASSPGYRNRISGANVLTF. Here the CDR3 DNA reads TGCGCCAGCAGCCCAGGGTATCGGAACAGGATTTCTGGGGCCAACGTCCTGACTTTC.

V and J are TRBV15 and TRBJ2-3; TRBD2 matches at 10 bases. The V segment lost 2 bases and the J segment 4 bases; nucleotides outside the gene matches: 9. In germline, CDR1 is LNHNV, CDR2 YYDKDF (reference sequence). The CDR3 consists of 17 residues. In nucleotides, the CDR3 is TGTGCCACCAGCAGAAACAAACTAGCGGGGAGGGCAGATACGCAGTATTTT. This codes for CATSRNKLAGRADTQYF.

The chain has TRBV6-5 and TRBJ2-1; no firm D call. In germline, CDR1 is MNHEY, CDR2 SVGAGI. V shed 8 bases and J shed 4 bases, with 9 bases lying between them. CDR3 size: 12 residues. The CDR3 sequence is CASGLTYNEQFF. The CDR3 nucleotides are TGTGCCAGCGGGCTCACGTACAATGAGCAGTTCTTC.

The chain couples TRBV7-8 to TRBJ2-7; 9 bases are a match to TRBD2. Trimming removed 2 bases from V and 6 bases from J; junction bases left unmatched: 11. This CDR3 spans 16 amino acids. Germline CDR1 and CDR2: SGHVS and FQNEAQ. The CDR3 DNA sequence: TGTGCCAGCAGCTTATCGGGGAGGAGCGGGGGGTCCGAGCAGTACTTC. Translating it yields CASSLSGRSGGSEQYF.

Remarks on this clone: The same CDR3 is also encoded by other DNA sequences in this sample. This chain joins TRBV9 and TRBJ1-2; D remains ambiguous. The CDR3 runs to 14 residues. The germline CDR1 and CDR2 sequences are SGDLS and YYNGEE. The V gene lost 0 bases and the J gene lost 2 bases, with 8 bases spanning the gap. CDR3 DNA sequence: TGTGCCAGCAGCGTAGGTACGGACAACTATGGCTACACCTTC. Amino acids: CASSVGTDNYGYTF.

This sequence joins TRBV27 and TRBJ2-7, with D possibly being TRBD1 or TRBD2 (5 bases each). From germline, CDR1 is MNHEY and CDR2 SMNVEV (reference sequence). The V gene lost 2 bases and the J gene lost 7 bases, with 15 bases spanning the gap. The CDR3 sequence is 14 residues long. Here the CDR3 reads CASSLRGARREQYF. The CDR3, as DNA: TGTGCCAGCAGTTTAAGAGGGGCGAGGAGGGAGCAGTACTTC.

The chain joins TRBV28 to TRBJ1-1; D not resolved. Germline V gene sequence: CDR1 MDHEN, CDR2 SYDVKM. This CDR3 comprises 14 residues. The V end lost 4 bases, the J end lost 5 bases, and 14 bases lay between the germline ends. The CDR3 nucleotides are TGTGCCAGCAGTTCCGTTTCACGAGGGACTGAAGCTTTCTTT. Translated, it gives CASSSVSRGTEAFF.

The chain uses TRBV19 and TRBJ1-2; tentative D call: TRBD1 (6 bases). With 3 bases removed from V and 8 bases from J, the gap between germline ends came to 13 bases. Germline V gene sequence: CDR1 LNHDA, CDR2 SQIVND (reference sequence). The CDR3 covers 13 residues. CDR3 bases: TGTGCCAGTAGTATCGGGGGCCAGAGGGGCTACACCTTC. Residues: CASSIGGQRGYTF.

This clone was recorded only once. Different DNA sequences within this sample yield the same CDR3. The chain's CDR3 is CATSRDRGNQPQHF. For the CDR3, the DNA is TGTGCCACCAGCAGGGATCGAGGCAATCAGCCCCAGCATTTT. The chain recombines TRBV15 with TRBJ1-5; D not resolved. The germline V gene has CDR1 LNHNV and CDR2 YYDKDF (reference sequence). This CDR3 is built from 14 residues. The V end was cut by 3 bases, the J end by 2 bases, with 8 bases between.